Listed below are T cell receptor beta chains from one sample, sequenced in a study of blood T cell repertoires in COVID-19. The assay was immunoSEQ multiplex PCR, and TCRdb's table has in-frame clones only and misses some. The data contain 200,000 to 250,000 clones, around 84% of them singletons. Input material: PBMCs or T cells enriched from blood (not recorded which). All receptors derive from a middle-aged man who had recovered from COVID-19. Both conserved end residues are part of each CDR3. D genes are given only for firm matches. A clone size is listed for some rows: how often the clone was seen (once, few, many), or a class if it is expanded.

CDR3 protein: CSARTDRTYGYTF
CDR3 DNA: TGCAGCGCTAGGACAGATCGTACCTATGGCTACACCTTC
clone size: .
J gene: TRBJ1-2
V gene: TRBV29-1
D gene: .
CDR3 length: 13

CDR3 protein: CASTGSNQPQHF
CDR3 DNA: TGTGCCAGCACAGGCAGCAATCAGCCCCAGCATTTT
clone size: .
J gene: TRBJ1-5
V gene: TRBV28
D gene: .
CDR3 length: 12

CDR3 protein: CASSFGRMNTEAFF
CDR3 DNA: TGTGCCAGCAGCTTTGGCAGAATGAACACTGAAGCTTTCTTT
clone size: .
J gene: TRBJ1-1
V gene: TRBV5-6
D gene: .
CDR3 length: 14

CDR3 protein: CASSEARTGAEAFF
CDR3 DNA: TGTGCCAGCAGTGAAGCGAGGACGGGGGCTGAAGCTTTCTTT
clone size: .
J gene: TRBJ1-1
V gene: TRBV6-1
D gene: .
CDR3 length: 14

CDR3 protein: CASSAQGHSYEQYF
CDR3 DNA: TGTGCCAGCAGCGCCCAGGGACACTCCTACGAGCAGTACTTC
clone size: .
J gene: TRBJ2-7
V gene: TRBV9
D gene: .
CDR3 length: 14

CDR3 protein: CASSEGNRGPGQPQHF
CDR3 DNA: TGTGCCAGCAGTGAAGGAAACAGGGGGCCTGGGCAGCCCCAGCATTTT
clone size: .
J gene: TRBJ1-5
V gene: TRBV2
D gene: TRBD1
CDR3 length: 16

CDR3 protein: CSATATQETQYF
CDR3 DNA: TGCAGCGCCACAGCTACCCAAGAGACCCAGTACTTC
clone size: .
J gene: TRBJ2-5
V gene: TRBV29-1
D gene: .
CDR3 length: 12

CDR3 protein: CASRQGWGQGYGYTF
CDR3 DNA: TGTGCCAGCAGGCAAGGGTGGGGACAGGGCTATGGCTACACCTTC
clone size: .
J gene: TRBJ1-2
V gene: TRBV6-5
D gene: TRBD1
CDR3 length: 15

CDR3 protein: CASSDAAANEKLFF
CDR3 DNA: TGTGCCAGCAGTGATGCGGCGGCTAATGAAAAACTGTTTTTT
clone size: .
J gene: TRBJ1-4
V gene: TRBV6-1
D gene: .
CDR3 length: 14

CDR3 protein: CASRGSSGSAGELFF
CDR3 DNA: TGTGCCAGCAGGGGGTCTAGCGGGAGTGCCGGGGAGCTGTTTTTT
clone size: few
J gene: TRBJ2-2
V gene: TRBV6-5
D gene: TRBD2
CDR3 length: 15

CDR3 protein: CASSVGSSGRGEQYF
CDR3 DNA: TGTGCCAGCAGCGTAGGGTCTAGCGGGAGGGGCGAGCAGTACTTC
clone size: .
J gene: TRBJ2-7
V gene: TRBV9
D gene: TRBD2
CDR3 length: 15

CDR3 protein: CASSIGGGGNQPQHF
CDR3 DNA: TGTGCCAGTAGTATAGGAGGGGGGGGCAATCAGCCCCAGCATTTT
clone size: .
J gene: TRBJ1-5
V gene: TRBV19
D gene: .
CDR3 length: 15

CDR3 protein: CASSPTGGSYEQYF
CDR3 DNA: TGTGCCAGCAGCCCCACCGGGGGGTCCTACGAGCAGTACTTC
clone size: .
J gene: TRBJ2-7
V gene: TRBV7-9
D gene: TRBD2
CDR3 length: 14

CDR3 protein: CATSRTFGNNSPLHF
CDR3 DNA: TGTGCCACCAGCAGAACTTTTGGTAACAATTCACCCCTCCACTTT
clone size: .
J gene: TRBJ1-6
V gene: TRBV15
D gene: .
CDR3 length: 15

CDR3 protein: CASSQGPGGSYTEAFF
CDR3 DNA: TGTGCCAGCAGCCAAGGGCCAGGGGGCTCGTACACTGAAGCTTTCTTT
clone size: .
J gene: TRBJ1-1
V gene: TRBV3-1/TRBV3-2
D gene: TRBD1
CDR3 length: 16

CDR3 protein: CASSVNRNTGELFF
CDR3 DNA: TGTGCCAGCAGCGTTAACAGGAACACCGGGGAGCTGTTTTTT
clone size: .
J gene: TRBJ2-2
V gene: TRBV9
D gene: .
CDR3 length: 14

CDR3 protein: CASSRGTSGNTGELFF
CDR3 DNA: TGTGCCAGCAGCCGTGGGACTAGCGGAAACACCGGGGAGCTGTTTTTT
clone size: .
J gene: TRBJ2-2
V gene: TRBV7-3
D gene: TRBD2
CDR3 length: 16

CDR3 protein: CASSSGRVDNEQFF
CDR3 DNA: TGTGCCAGCAGCAGCGGGAGGGTTGACAATGAGCAGTTCTTC
clone size: .
J gene: TRBJ2-1
V gene: TRBV3-1/TRBV3-2
D gene: TRBD2
CDR3 length: 14

CDR3 protein: CASSFQGNGPGELFF
CDR3 DNA: TGTGCCAGCTCATTCCAGGGCAACGGGCCCGGGGAGCTGTTTTTT
clone size: .
J gene: TRBJ2-2
V gene: TRBV18
D gene: .
CDR3 length: 15

CDR3 protein: CASSTGTNQEADTQYF
CDR3 DNA: TGTGCCAGCAGCACAGGGACCAACCAGGAAGCAGATACGCAGTATTTT
clone size: .
J gene: TRBJ2-3
V gene: TRBV9
D gene: .
CDR3 length: 16

CDR3 protein: CASVPTRGTGDFRLYF
CDR3 DNA: TGTGCCAGCGTTCCTACGCGCGGGACAGGGGATTTCAGGCTGTACTTC
clone size: .
J gene: TRBJ2-7
V gene: TRBV3-1/TRBV3-2
D gene: TRBD1
CDR3 length: 16

CDR3 protein: CASSRARGWSYEQYF
CDR3 DNA: TGTGCCAGCAGCCGAGCTAGGGGCTGGAGCTACGAGCAGTACTTC
clone size: .
J gene: TRBJ2-7
V gene: TRBV5-6
D gene: .
CDR3 length: 15

CDR3 protein: CASSSPTSGGYEQYF
CDR3 DNA: TGTGCCAGCAGCTCGCCGACTAGCGGGGGATACGAGCAGTACTTC
clone size: .
J gene: TRBJ2-7
V gene: TRBV5-5
D gene: TRBD2
CDR3 length: 15

CDR3 protein: CASSPLAGQNSNTEAFF
CDR3 DNA: TGCGCCAGCAGCCCCCTTGCGGGACAGAATTCAAACACTGAAGCTTTCTTT
clone size: .
J gene: TRBJ1-1
V gene: TRBV4-1
D gene: TRBD1
CDR3 length: 17

CDR3 protein: CASSPRPGQEAYEQYF
CDR3 DNA: TGTGCCAGCAGCCCGCGGCCTGGACAGGAAGCCTACGAGCAGTACTTC
clone size: .
J gene: TRBJ2-7
V gene: TRBV11-1
D gene: TRBD1
CDR3 length: 16

CDR3 protein: CASSYSTGGATEAFF
CDR3 DNA: TGTGCCAGCAGTTACTCGACAGGGGGCGCGACTGAAGCTTTCTTT
clone size: .
J gene: TRBJ1-1
V gene: TRBV6-5
D gene: TRBD1
CDR3 length: 15

CDR3 protein: CASSLGGGTPEQYF
CDR3 DNA: TGTGCCAGCAGCTTAGGGGGGGGGACCCCCGAGCAGTACTTC
clone size: .
J gene: TRBJ2-7
V gene: TRBV7-9
D gene: TRBD2
CDR3 length: 14

CDR3 protein: CASSVGGRVSGANVLTF
CDR3 DNA: TGTGCCAGCAGCGTAGGAGGTCGGGTCTCTGGGGCCAACGTCCTGACTTTC
clone size: .
J gene: TRBJ2-6
V gene: TRBV9
D gene: .
CDR3 length: 17

CDR3 protein: CASSLYRGNGIQYF
CDR3 DNA: TGTGCCAGCAGTCTATACAGGGGGAACGGTATCCAGTACTTC
clone size: few
J gene: TRBJ2-5
V gene: TRBV28
D gene: TRBD1
CDR3 length: 14

CDR3 protein: CASRQGLNTEAFF
CDR3 DNA: TGTGCCAGCAGACAGGGGTTGAACACTGAAGCTTTCTTT
clone size: once
J gene: TRBJ1-1
V gene: TRBV6-4
D gene: TRBD1
CDR3 length: 13

CDR3 protein: CASSSSSGQGNNEQFF
CDR3 DNA: TGTGCCAGCAGTTCTAGCTCGGGACAGGGCAACAATGAGCAGTTCTTC
clone size: .
J gene: TRBJ2-1
V gene: TRBV28
D gene: TRBD1
CDR3 length: 16

CDR3 protein: CASSPSCSLTDTQYF
CDR3 DNA: TGTGCCAGCTCCCCTTCCTGTTCCCTCACAGATACGCAGTATTTT
clone size: .
J gene: TRBJ2-3
V gene: TRBV3-1/TRBV3-2
D gene: .
CDR3 length: 15

CDR3 protein: CASSPSIDQPQHF
CDR3 DNA: TGTGCCAGCTCACCGTCGATAGATCAGCCCCAGCATTTT
clone size: .
J gene: TRBJ1-5
V gene: TRBV18
D gene: .
CDR3 length: 13

CDR3 protein: CASSLAEFLTEAFF
CDR3 DNA: TGTGCCAGCAGCTTAGCGGAGTTTCTCACTGAAGCTTTCTTT
clone size: once
J gene: TRBJ1-1
V gene: TRBV11-1
D gene: .
CDR3 length: 14

CDR3 protein: CASSLVGQGDEQYF
CDR3 DNA: TGCGCCAGCAGCTTGGTGGGACAGGGTGACGAGCAGTACTTC
clone size: .
J gene: TRBJ2-7
V gene: TRBV5-1
D gene: TRBD1
CDR3 length: 14

CDR3 protein: CASSSGSTGELFF
CDR3 DNA: TGTGCCAGCAGTAGCGGGAGCACCGGGGAGCTGTTTTTT
clone size: few
J gene: TRBJ2-2
V gene: TRBV6-4
D gene: TRBD2
CDR3 length: 13

CDR3 protein: CATGPGLVGGEQYF
CDR3 DNA: TGTGCCACCGGGCCGGGACTAGTTGGGGGCGAGCAGTACTTC
clone size: .
J gene: TRBJ2-7
V gene: TRBV15
D gene: TRBD2
CDR3 length: 14

CDR3 protein: CASSPGGTEAFF
CDR3 DNA: TGTGCCAGCAGTCCAGGGGGAACTGAAGCTTTCTTT
clone size: .
J gene: TRBJ1-1
V gene: TRBV7-9
D gene: TRBD1
CDR3 length: 12

CDR3 protein: CASSPEAGSSYEQYF
CDR3 DNA: TGTGCCAGCAGCCCCGAAGCGGGAAGCTCCTACGAGCAGTACTTC
clone size: .
J gene: TRBJ2-7
V gene: TRBV7-8
D gene: TRBD2
CDR3 length: 15

CDR3 protein: CASSLGTSREQYF
CDR3 DNA: TGTGCCAGTAGCCTGGGGACTAGCCGGGAGCAGTACTTC
clone size: .
J gene: TRBJ2-7
V gene: TRBV19
D gene: TRBD2
CDR3 length: 13

CDR3 protein: CASSIGGAGKRELAGYTF
CDR3 DNA: TGTGCCAGCAGCATCGGGGGGGCAGGGAAGCGTGAGTTAGCTGGCTACACCTTC
clone size: many
J gene: TRBJ1-2
V gene: TRBV7-8
D gene: .
CDR3 length: 18

CDR3 protein: CSASALERGSGANVLTF
CDR3 DNA: TGCAGTGCTAGTGCCCTGGAAAGGGGCTCTGGGGCCAACGTCCTGACTTTC
clone size: .
J gene: TRBJ2-6
V gene: TRBV20-1
D gene: .
CDR3 length: 17

CDR3 protein: CASSGQGSSNQPQHF
CDR3 DNA: TGTGCCAGTAGTGGACAGGGGTCTAGCAATCAGCCCCAGCATTTT
clone size: .
J gene: TRBJ1-5
V gene: TRBV19
D gene: TRBD1
CDR3 length: 15

CDR3 protein: CASSTLRGVSYNEQFF
CDR3 DNA: TGTGCCAGTAGTACACTCAGGGGGGTCTCCTACAATGAGCAGTTCTTC
clone size: .
J gene: TRBJ2-1
V gene: TRBV19
D gene: .
CDR3 length: 16

CDR3 protein: CASSPGTSGRGEFF
CDR3 DNA: TGTGCCAGCAGCCCCGGGACTAGCGGGAGGGGGGAGTTCTTC
clone size: .
J gene: TRBJ2-1
V gene: TRBV7-2
D gene: TRBD2
CDR3 length: 14

CDR3 protein: CASSDKAGQETQYF
CDR3 DNA: TGCGCCAGCAGTGATAAGGCAGGGCAAGAGACCCAGTACTTC
clone size: .
J gene: TRBJ2-5
V gene: TRBV10-2
D gene: .
CDR3 length: 14

CDR3 protein: CASRLAGTLETQYF
CDR3 DNA: TGTGCCAGCAGACTAGCGGGAACCTTAGAGACCCAGTACTTC
clone size: once
J gene: TRBJ2-5
V gene: TRBV28
D gene: TRBD2
CDR3 length: 14

CDR3 protein: CASSLGTSQGETQYF
CDR3 DNA: TGCGCCAGCAGCTTGGGGACTAGCCAGGGGGAGACCCAGTACTTC
clone size: .
J gene: TRBJ2-5
V gene: TRBV5-1
D gene: TRBD2
CDR3 length: 15

CDR3 protein: CASSKRQAHNEQFF
CDR3 DNA: TGTGCCAGCAGCAAACGACAGGCCCACAATGAGCAGTTCTTC
clone size: .
J gene: TRBJ2-1
V gene: TRBV7-8
D gene: .
CDR3 length: 14

CDR3 protein: CASRVAGGVVGETQYF
CDR3 DNA: TGCGCCAGCAGGGTAGCGGGAGGGGTCGTAGGAGAGACCCAGTACTTC
clone size: .
J gene: TRBJ2-5
V gene: TRBV5-1
D gene: TRBD2
CDR3 length: 16

CDR3 protein: CASTLRLAGVNEQFF
CDR3 DNA: TGTGCCAGCACCTTGAGGCTAGCGGGAGTTAATGAGCAGTTCTTC
clone size: few
J gene: TRBJ2-1
V gene: TRBV27
D gene: TRBD2
CDR3 length: 15

CDR3 protein: CASRSGGNQPQHF
CDR3 DNA: TGTGCCAGCAGATCAGGGGGCAATCAGCCCCAGCATTTT
clone size: few
J gene: TRBJ1-5
V gene: TRBV28
D gene: .
CDR3 length: 13

CDR3 protein: CASSLDRQAKNIQYF
CDR3 DNA: TGCGCCAGCAGCCTAGACAGGCAAGCCAAAAACATTCAGTACTTC
clone size: .
J gene: TRBJ2-4
V gene: TRBV10-2
D gene: .
CDR3 length: 15